This T cell receptor (beta chain) comes out of a study of blood T cell repertoires in COVID-19. Study-level background: COVID-19 samples from acute and convalescent phases originated in the United States, Italy and Spain.

CDR1 is SQVTM, CDR2 ANQGSEA, per germline. The CDR3 sequence is 16 residues long. V was shortened by 1 base and J by 0 bases, with 16 bases between the two germline ends. In the original analysis: Scientists estimated how many nucleated cells there were by amplifying reference gene primers. Some clones are missing from TCRdb's copy, which holds only in-frame ones; the method was immunoSEQ multiplex PCR. D and trimming come from the DNA, and the V and J calls and clone size come from that table. This sample has approximately 130,000 clones, with around 87% found just once. The J gene is TRBJ2-7, the V gene TRBV29-1, with D unclear. The clonotype originates from a man between 50 and 59 years old with active COVID-19. Sequenced: peripheral blood. CDR3 protein: CSVEAFVSSSSYEQYF. CDR3 DNA sequence: TGCAGCGTTGAAGCCTTTGTAAGTAGTAGCTCCTACGAGCAGTACTTC.